The 27 T cell receptor beta chains in this list originate from one sample, sequenced in a study of blood T cell repertoires in COVID-19. Profiling relied on immunoSEQ multiplex PCR, and the TCRdb table lists in-frame clones only, not all of them. The table includes 150,000 to 200,000 clones, around 80% detected once. The sample taken for sequencing was peripheral blood. The receptors were gathered from a woman older than 75 with active or convalescent COVID-19.

V and J are TRBV5-1 and TRBJ1-3; 8 positions agree with TRBD1. The CDR3 is made up of 16 amino acids. V lost 4 bases and J lost 0; bases outside the gene matches: 6. Germline-derived CDR1 and CDR2 are SGHRS and YFSETQ. CDR3 DNA sequence: TGCGCCAGCAGCCTCCGACAGGGGACCTCTGGAAACACCATATATTTT. Translated: CASSLRQGTSGNTIYF. Complete variable domain (other parts from reference TRBV5-1 and TRBJ1-3): KAGVTQTPRYLIKTRGQQVTLSCSPISGHRSVSWYQQTPGQGLQFLFEYFSETQRNKGNFPGRFSGRQFSNSRSEMNVSTLELGDSALYLCASSLRQGTSGNTIYFGEGSWLTVV.

This chain connects TRBV18 to TRBJ2-5, with TRBD1 identical over 7 bases. The ends lost 1 base at V and 3 bases at J; junction bases unmatched: 8. Germline V lookup: CDR1 KGHSH, CDR2 LQKENI. The CDR3 spans 16 residues. The CDR3 protein is CASSPRSVGGEETQYF. The CDR3 bases are TGTGCCAGCTCACCACGTAGCGTAGGGGGCGAAGAGACCCAGTACTTC.

The table lists this clone with a few counts. V is TRBV5-1 and J is TRBJ2-7, with D perhaps TRBD2 (7 bases). V shed 4 bases and J shed 4 bases, with 18 bases lying between them. The CDR3 runs to 15 residues. Germline CDR1 reads SGHRS; CDR2 reads YFSETQ. The CDR3 loop reads CASSPGLGQLYEQYF. CDR3 nucleotide sequence: TGCGCCAGCAGCCCCGGACTAGGACAGTTATACGAGCAGTACTTC. Based on the CDR3 plus reference TRBV5-1 and TRBJ2-7, the full variable domain is KAGVTQTPRYLIKTRGQQVTLSCSPISGHRSVSWYQQTPGQGLQFLFEYFSETQRNKGNFPGRFSGRQFSNSRSEMNVSTLELGDSALYLCASSPGLGQLYEQYFGPGTRLTVT.

This chain uses TRBV19 with TRBJ1-5; 7 nucleotides agree with TRBD1. CDR1 is LNHDA, CDR2 SQIVND, per germline (reference sequence). V gave up 2 bases and J gave up 6 bases; unmatched junction bases: 13. This CDR3 has 17 amino acids. Written as DNA, the CDR3 is TGTGCCAGTAGTATATTCAGGTCAGGGGGTTTTAGTCAGCCCCAGCATTTT. Its protein product is CASSIFRSGGFSQPQHF.

CDR3 sequence reads: CASSSTKSGGFYEQYF. CDR3 coding DNA: TGTGCCAGCAGCTCCACTAAGTCGGGGGGCTTTTACGAGCAGTACTTC. V usage is TRBV3-1 (or the pseudogene TRBV3-2) and J usage is TRBJ2-7; a possible D gene is TRBD2 (7 bases). The CDR3 runs 16 residues. V was cut by 5 bases and J by 4 bases, with 21 bases left in between. CDR1 and CDR2 (germline): LGHDT, YNNKEL (reference sequence).

The V gene is TRBV2, the J gene TRBJ1-6; 8 nucleotides line up with TRBD1. Per germline, CDR1 SNHLY and CDR2 FYNNEI. With V trimmed by 5 bases and J by 10 bases, 7 bases remained unmatched. There are 14 residues in the CDR3. In DNA form, the CDR3 reads TGTGCCAGCAGTAGGACAGGGTATTGGTCACCCCTCCACTTT. It encodes CASSRTGYWSPLHF.

The rearrangement joins TRBV18 to TRBJ2-7, with TRBD1 identical over 11 bases. Per germline, CDR1 KGHSH and CDR2 LQKENI. V was pared by 2 bases and J by 6 bases, with 9 bases of the junction left unmatched. This CDR3 contains 16 residues. The CDR3 reads CASSPLTGTGGLEQYF. Here the CDR3 DNA reads TGTGCCAGCTCACCATTAACCGGGACAGGGGGACTCGAGCAGTACTTC. Complete variable domain (other parts from reference TRBV18 and TRBJ2-7): NAGVMQNPRHLVRRRGQEARLRCSPMKGHSHVYWYRQLPEEGLKFMVYLQKENIIDESGMPKERFSAEFPKEGPSILRIQQVVRGDSAAYFCASSPLTGTGGLEQYFGPGTRLTVT.

The DNA of the CDR3 is TGTGCCATCAGTGGGGGGGGGTCCTACAATGAGCAGTTCTTC. Protein: CAISGGGSYNEQFF. The chain employs TRBV10-3 and TRBJ2-1; TRBD2 aligns across 7 bases. Trimming at V came to 4 bases and at J to 1 base, leaving 1 base not matched to a gene. The V gene's germline CDR1 is ENHRY and CDR2 SYGVKD. The CDR3 runs 14 residues.

The J gene is TRBJ1-5, the V gene TRBV19; no firm D call. The CDR3 is made up of 14 amino acids. Germline V gene data show CDR1 as LNHDA and CDR2 as SQIVND (reference sequence). V lost 8 bases to trimming and J lost 2 bases, with 13 bases between them. The CDR3 region has the DNA TGTGCCAGTTTGAGGCAAGGTGGCAATCAGCCCCAGCATTTT. Amino acid sequence: CASLRQGGNQPQHF.

CDR3 in amino acids: CASSRTPAGVGSHEQYF. DNA of the CDR3: TGTGCCAGCTCAAGGACCCCAGCGGGGGTTGGTAGCCACGAGCAGTACTTC. The rearrangement links TRBV9 to TRBJ2-7, with 8 bases lining up with TRBD2. The CDR3 runs 17 residues. Germline CDR1 and CDR2: SGDLS and YYNGEE. J was trimmed by 5 bases and V by 7 bases; bases with no gene match: 20.

This chain connects TRBV4-3 to TRBJ1-2; 11 bases are shared with TRBD1. The CDR3 spans 15 residues. Germline CDR1 is LGHNA and CDR2 is YSLEER. The ends lost 4 bases at V and 4 bases at J; junction bases unmatched: 5. CDR3: CASSLYGQGAYGYTF. DNA of the CDR3: TGCGCCAGCAGCCTCTACGGACAGGGGGCCTATGGCTACACCTTC.

This clone was detected once. The chain recombines TRBV19 with TRBJ1-2, with TRBD1 matching over 8 bases. The CDR3 is made up of 14 amino acids. Germline-derived CDR1 and CDR2 are LNHDA and SQIVND (reference sequence). Trimming cost V 3 bases and J 4 bases; bases outside gene matches: 4. Written as DNA, the CDR3 is TGTGCCAGTAGTATTGGACAGGGTTCCTATGGCTACACCTTC. Protein sequence: CASSIGQGSYGYTF.

The chain has TRBV10-3 and TRBJ1-3; D is perhaps TRBD1 (6 bases). The V end lost 7 bases, the J end lost 2 bases, and 12 bases lay between the germline ends. Germline CDR1 reads ENHRY; CDR2 reads SYGVKD. CDR3 length: 14 residues. CDR3 in amino acids: CAIISQGTGNTIYF. The CDR3 DNA is TGTGCCATCATCTCTCAGGGGACTGGAAACACCATATATTTT.

The count of this clone is one. CDR3 sequence reads: CASTSPSTDTQYF. CDR3 bases: TGTGCCAGCACCTCCCCTAGCACAGATACGCAGTATTTT. The chain combines TRBV6-5 with TRBJ2-3, with no clear D. V was clipped by 7 bases and J by 0 bases, with 8 bases between them. This CDR3 spans 13 amino acids. Germline assignment: CDR1 MNHEY and CDR2 SVGAGI.

The chain joins TRBV5-1 to TRBJ2-1; D not resolved. The germline CDR1 and CDR2 sequences are SGHRS and YFSETQ. The CDR3 runs 15 residues. Trimming shortened V by 7 bases and J by 1 base, and 15 bases separated the two germline ends. The CDR3 sequence: CASGPQESSYNEQFF. CDR3 coding DNA: TGCGCCAGCGGGCCCCAAGAATCTTCCTACAATGAGCAGTTCTTC.

The V and J genes are TRBV5-1 and TRBJ2-7; D is perhaps TRBD1 (5 bases). CDR1 and CDR2 (germline): SGHRS, YFSETQ. V dropped 0 bases and J dropped 4 bases, with 14 bases sitting between them. The CDR3 is made up of 15 amino acids. Here the CDR3 DNA reads TGCGCCAGCAGCTTGGCCGGTCAGTCAGGGTACGAGCAGTACTTC. As protein: CASSLAGQSGYEQYF.

The chain couples TRBV19 to TRBJ1-1; D may be TRBD1 (6 bases). The V end was cut by 2 bases, the J end by 4 bases, with 14 bases between. The CDR3 runs to 15 residues. CDR1 is LNHDA, CDR2 SQIVND, per germline (reference sequence). CDR3 sequence: CASSISGAQITEAFF. CDR3 coding DNA: TGTGCCAGTAGTATATCAGGGGCCCAAATCACTGAAGCTTTCTTT.

The gene calls are TRBV4-3 and TRBJ2-3, with 9 bases that match TRBD2. The germline gives CDR1 LGHNA, CDR2 YSLEER. Losses at the gene ends were 1 base for V and 2 bases for J; bases not matched to a gene: 1. The length of the CDR3 is 15 residues. CDR3 amino acids: CASSQGLAVTDTQYF. The CDR3 DNA reads as TGCGCCAGCAGCCAAGGACTAGCGGTCACAGATACGCAGTATTTT.

This rearrangement joins TRBV5-1 to TRBJ2-2; D might be TRBD1 (5 bases). CDR1 and CDR2 (germline): SGHRS, YFSETQ. Trimming shortened V by 0 bases and J by 6 bases, and 18 bases separated the two germline ends. CDR3 size: 17 residues. The DNA for the CDR3 is TGCGCCAGCAGCTTGGTGGGGCTCGGGTCCCTTCCCGGGGAGCTGTTTTTT. Residues: CASSLVGLGSLPGELFF.

This clone was detected a few times. The V call is TRBV4-1, the J call TRBJ1-4, with 7 bases fitting TRBD1. This CDR3 has 17 residues. The trim removed 2 bases at V and 4 bases at J, leaving 10 bases unmatched. Germline CDR1 reads MGHRA; CDR2 reads YSYEKL. The CDR3 sequence is CASSQRYRTGFNEKLFF. In DNA, the CDR3 is TGCGCCAGCAGCCAACGATATCGGACAGGATTTAATGAAAAACTGTTTTTT.

The J gene is TRBJ1-6, the V gene TRBV6-2 or TRBV6-3, with a tentative D call TRBD1 (5 bases). Germline lookup yields CDR1 MNHEY and CDR2 SVGEGT. The CDR3 is 15 residues long. Between the trimmed V and J ends, which lost 5 bases and 3 bases, there was a span of 11 bases. The CDR3 loop is CASSGANFYNSPLHF. As DNA, the CDR3 is TGTGCCAGCAGTGGGGCAAACTTCTATAATTCACCCCTCCACTTT.

The chain has TRBV12-3 or TRBV12-4 and TRBJ1-5, with 8 nucleotides matching TRBD1. There are 13 residues in the CDR3. After removal of 5 bases from V and 11 bases from J, the junction contained 8 bases not matched to a gene. The CDR3 DNA reads TGTGCCAGCAGTCCCGGGACAGGTGAAACCCAGCATTTT. It yields the protein CASSPGTGETQHF.

As DNA, the CDR3 is TGTGCCAGCAGCCAAAACGGGGTATCTGAAGCTTTCTTT. Its protein product is CASSQNGVSEAFF. The chain recombines TRBV11-3 with TRBJ1-1; no clear D. Trimming cost V 5 bases and J 6 bases, with 13 bases left between them. This CDR3 contains 13 residues. Germline-derived CDR1 and CDR2 are SGHNT and YENEEA.

The gene calls are TRBV9 and TRBJ2-2; 9 bases align to TRBD1. The CDR3 is 17 residues long. The trim removed 0 bases at V and 4 bases at J, leaving 7 bases unmatched. The germline CDR1 and CDR2 sequences are SGDLS and YYNGEE. CDR3 nucleotide sequence: TGTGCCAGCAGCGTAGGGACAGGGGCCTACTCCACCGGGGAGCTGTTTTTT. It encodes CASSVGTGAYSTGELFF.

V and J are TRBV29-1 and TRBJ1-2; TRBD1 might be the D (5 bases). The germline V gene has CDR1 SQVTM and CDR2 ANQGSEA. The length of the CDR3 is 13 residues. Trimming cost V 6 bases and J 7 bases, with 18 bases left between them. Written as DNA, the CDR3 is TGCAGCGTCGTCCTCGACAGTTCTGGTGGCTACACCTTC. Translating gives CSVVLDSSGGYTF.

The rearrangement joins TRBV19 to TRBJ2-7; 8 bases line up with TRBD1. The CDR3 spans 16 residues. V shed 3 bases and J 1 base; nucleotides not matched to a gene: 8. Germline-derived CDR1 and CDR2 are LNHDA and SQIVND (reference sequence). The CDR3 reads CASSIYAGTGSYEQYF. The CDR3 DNA sequence: TGTGCCAGTAGTATCTACGCTGGGACAGGATCCTACGAGCAGTACTTC.

This rearrangement joins TRBV5-1 to TRBJ2-2, with 9 bases lining up with TRBD2. This CDR3 contains 16 residues. V lost 4 bases to trimming and J lost 4 bases; unmatched junction nucleotides: 8. Germline values: CDR1 SGHRS, CDR2 YFSETQ. The CDR3 sequence is CASSPGLAGVTGELFF. In nucleotides, the CDR3 is TGCGCCAGCAGCCCCGGGTTAGCGGGGGTCACCGGGGAGCTGTTTTTT.